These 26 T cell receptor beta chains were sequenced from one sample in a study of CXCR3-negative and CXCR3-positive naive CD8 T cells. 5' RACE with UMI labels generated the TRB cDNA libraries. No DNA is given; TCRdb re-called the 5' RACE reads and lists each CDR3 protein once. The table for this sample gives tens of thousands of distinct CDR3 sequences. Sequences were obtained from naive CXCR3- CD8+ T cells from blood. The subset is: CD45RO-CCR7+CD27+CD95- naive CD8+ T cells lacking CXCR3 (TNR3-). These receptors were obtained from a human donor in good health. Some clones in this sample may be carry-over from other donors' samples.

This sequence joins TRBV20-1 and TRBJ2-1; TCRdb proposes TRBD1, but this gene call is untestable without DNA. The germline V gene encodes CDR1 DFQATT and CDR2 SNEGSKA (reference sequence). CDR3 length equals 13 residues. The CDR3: CSASGTGYNEQFF.

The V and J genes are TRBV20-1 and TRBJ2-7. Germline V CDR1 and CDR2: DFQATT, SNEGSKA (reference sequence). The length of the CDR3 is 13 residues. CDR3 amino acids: CSADTTKTYEQYF.

CDR3 sequence: CATARDAYEQYF. V is TRBV28 and J is TRBJ2-7; no DNA is available, so the TRBD1 call from TCRdb remains unchecked. This CDR3 is built from 12 residues. Germline loops: CDR1 MDHEN, CDR2 SYDVKM.

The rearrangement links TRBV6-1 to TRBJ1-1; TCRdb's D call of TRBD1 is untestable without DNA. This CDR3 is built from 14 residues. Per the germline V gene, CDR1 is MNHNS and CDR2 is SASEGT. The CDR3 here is CACSSGTGNTEAFF.

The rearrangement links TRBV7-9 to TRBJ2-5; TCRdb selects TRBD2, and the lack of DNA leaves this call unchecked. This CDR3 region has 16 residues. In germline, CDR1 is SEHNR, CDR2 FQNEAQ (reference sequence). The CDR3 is CASRSVGSGDQETQYF. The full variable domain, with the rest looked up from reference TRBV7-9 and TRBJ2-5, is DTGVSQNPRHKITKRGQNVTFRCDPISEHNRLYWYRQTLGQGPEFLTYFQNEAQLEKSRLLSDRFSAERPKGSFSTLEIQRTEQGDSAMYLCASRSVGSGDQETQYFGPGTRLLVL.

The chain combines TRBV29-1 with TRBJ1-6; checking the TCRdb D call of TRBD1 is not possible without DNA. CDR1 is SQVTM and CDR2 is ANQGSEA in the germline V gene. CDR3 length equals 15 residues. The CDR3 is CSAATGGDGFSPLHF. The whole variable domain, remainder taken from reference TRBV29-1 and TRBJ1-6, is SAVISQKPSRDICQRGTSLTIQCQVDSQVTMMFWYRQQPGQSLTLIATANQGSEATYESGFVIDKFPISRPNLTFSTLTVSNMSPEDSSIYLCSAATGGDGFSPLHFGNGTRLTVT.

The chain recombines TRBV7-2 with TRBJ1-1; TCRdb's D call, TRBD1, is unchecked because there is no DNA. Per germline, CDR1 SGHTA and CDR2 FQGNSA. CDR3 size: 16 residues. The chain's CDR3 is CASSLVTGGISTEAFF.

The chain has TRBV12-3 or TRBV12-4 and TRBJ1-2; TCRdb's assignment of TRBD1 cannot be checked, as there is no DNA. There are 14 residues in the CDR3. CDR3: CASSPLRADYGYTF.

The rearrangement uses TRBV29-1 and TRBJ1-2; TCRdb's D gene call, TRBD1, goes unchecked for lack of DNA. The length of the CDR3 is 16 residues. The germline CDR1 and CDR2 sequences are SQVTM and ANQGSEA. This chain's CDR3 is CSVDSAVRVRGYGYTF.

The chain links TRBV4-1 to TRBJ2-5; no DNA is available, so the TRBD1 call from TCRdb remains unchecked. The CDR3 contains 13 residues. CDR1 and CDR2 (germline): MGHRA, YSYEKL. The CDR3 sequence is CASSQGAGETQYF.

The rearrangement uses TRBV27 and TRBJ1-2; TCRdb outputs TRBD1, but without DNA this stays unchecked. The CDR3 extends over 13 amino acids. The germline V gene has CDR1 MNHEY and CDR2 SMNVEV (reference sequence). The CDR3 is CASSPRQGHGYTF.

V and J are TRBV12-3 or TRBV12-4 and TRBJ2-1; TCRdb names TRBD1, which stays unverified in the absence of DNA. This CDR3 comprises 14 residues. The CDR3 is CASFSGGAGLEQFF.

CDR3 sequence reads: CASSLGLNQPQHF. This sequence joins TRBV7-6 and TRBJ1-5. CDR1 is SGHVS, CDR2 FNYEAQ, per germline. The CDR3 has 13 amino acids.

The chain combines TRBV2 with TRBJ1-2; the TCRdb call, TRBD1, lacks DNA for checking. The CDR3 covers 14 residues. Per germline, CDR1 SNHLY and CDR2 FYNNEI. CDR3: CASRRTGPKSGYTF.

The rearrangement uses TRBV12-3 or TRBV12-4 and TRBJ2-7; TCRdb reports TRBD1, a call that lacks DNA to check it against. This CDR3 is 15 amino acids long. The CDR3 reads CASSFGDTPDYEQYF.

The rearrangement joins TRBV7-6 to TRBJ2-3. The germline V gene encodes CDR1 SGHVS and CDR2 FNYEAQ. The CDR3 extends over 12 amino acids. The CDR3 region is CASSLVGDTQYF.

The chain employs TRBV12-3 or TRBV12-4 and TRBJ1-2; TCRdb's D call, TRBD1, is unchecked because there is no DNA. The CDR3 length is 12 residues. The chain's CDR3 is CASSLGQYGYTF.

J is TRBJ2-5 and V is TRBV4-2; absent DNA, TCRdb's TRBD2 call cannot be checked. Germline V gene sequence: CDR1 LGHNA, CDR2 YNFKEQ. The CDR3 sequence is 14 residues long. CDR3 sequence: CASSQEVSGRSQYF.

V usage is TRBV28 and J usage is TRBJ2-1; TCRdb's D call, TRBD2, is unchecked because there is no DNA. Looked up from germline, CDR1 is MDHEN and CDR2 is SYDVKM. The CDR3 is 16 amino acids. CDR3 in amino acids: CASSFGPGTPDNEQFF. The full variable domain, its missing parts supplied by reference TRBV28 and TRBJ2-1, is DVKVTQSSRYLVKRTGEKVFLECVQDMDHENMFWYRQDPGLGLRLIYFSYDVKMKEKGDIPEGYSVSREKKERFSLILESASTNQTSMYLCASSFGPGTPDNEQFFGPGTRLTVL.

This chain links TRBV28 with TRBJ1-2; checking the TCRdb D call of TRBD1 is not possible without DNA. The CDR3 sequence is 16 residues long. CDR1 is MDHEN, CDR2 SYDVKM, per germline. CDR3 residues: CASSPLRIPGSVGYTF.

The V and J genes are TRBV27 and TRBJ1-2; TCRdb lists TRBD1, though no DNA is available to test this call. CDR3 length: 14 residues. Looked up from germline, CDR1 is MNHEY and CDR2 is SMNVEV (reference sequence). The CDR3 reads CASSFGGANYGYTF.

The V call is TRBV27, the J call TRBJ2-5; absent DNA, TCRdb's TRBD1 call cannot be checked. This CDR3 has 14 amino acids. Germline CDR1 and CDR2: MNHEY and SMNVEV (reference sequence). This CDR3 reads CASSSTPGQETQYF.

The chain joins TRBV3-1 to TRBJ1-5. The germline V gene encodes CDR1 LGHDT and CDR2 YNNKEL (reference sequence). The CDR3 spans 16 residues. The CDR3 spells CASSQVWGGGNQPQHF.

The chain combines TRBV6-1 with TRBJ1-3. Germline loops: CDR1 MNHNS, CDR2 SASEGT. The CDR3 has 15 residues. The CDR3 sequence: CANAHGTAAGNTIYF.

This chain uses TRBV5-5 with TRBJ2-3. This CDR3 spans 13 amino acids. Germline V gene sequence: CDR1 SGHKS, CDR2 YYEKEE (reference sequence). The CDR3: CASSLAGTDTQYF.

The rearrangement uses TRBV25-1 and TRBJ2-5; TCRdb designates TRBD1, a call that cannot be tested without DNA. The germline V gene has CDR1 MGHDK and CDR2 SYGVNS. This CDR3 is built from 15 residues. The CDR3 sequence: CASSESGTVQETQYF.